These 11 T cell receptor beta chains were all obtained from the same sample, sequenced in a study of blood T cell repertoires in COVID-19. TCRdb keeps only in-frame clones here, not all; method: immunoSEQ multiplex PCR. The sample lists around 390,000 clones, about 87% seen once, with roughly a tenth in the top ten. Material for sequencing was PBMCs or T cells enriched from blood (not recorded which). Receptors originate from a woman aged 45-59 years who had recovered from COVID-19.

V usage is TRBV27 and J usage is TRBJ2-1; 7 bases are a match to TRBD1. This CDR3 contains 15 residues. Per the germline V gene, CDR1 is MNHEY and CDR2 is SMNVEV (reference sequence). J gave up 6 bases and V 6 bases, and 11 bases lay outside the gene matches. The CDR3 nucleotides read TGTGCCAGCAGCAGAGACCGGGACAGCCTCAATGAGCAGTTCTTC. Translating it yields CASSRDRDSLNEQFF.

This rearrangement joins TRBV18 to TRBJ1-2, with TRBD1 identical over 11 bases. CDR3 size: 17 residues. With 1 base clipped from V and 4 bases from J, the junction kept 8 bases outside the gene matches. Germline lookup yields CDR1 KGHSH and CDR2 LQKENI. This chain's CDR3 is CASSPLGQGARAYGYTF. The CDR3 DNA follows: TGTGCCAGCTCACCACTCGGACAGGGGGCCAGGGCCTATGGCTACACCTTC.

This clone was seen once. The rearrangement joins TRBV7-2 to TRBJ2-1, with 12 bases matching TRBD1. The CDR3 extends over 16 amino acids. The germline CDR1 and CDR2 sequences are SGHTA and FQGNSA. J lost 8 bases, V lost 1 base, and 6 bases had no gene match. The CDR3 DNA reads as TGTGCCAGCAGCTTAGTGGGACAGGGGGCGTTCCATGAGCAGTTCTTC. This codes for CASSLVGQGAFHEQFF.

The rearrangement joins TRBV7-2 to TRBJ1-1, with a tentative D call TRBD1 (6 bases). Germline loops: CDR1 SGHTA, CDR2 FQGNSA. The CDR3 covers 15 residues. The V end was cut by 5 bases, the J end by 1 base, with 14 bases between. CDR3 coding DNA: TGTGCCAGCAGCATACAGGGCTATGGGAACACTGAAGCTTTCTTT. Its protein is CASSIQGYGNTEAFF.

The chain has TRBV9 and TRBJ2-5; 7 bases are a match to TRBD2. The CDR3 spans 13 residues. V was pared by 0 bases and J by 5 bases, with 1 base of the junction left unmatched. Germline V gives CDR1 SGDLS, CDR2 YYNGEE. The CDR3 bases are TGTGCCAGCAGCGTAGGGGAGGGTGAGACCCAGTACTTC. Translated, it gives CASSVGEGETQYF.

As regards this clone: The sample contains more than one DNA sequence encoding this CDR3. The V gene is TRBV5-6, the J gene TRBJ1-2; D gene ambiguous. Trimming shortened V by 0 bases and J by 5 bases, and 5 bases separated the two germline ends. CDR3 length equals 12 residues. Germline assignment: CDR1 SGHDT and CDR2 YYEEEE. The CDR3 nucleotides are TGTGCCAGCAGCTTGGCCGGGTATGGCTACACCTTC. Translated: CASSLAGYGYTF.

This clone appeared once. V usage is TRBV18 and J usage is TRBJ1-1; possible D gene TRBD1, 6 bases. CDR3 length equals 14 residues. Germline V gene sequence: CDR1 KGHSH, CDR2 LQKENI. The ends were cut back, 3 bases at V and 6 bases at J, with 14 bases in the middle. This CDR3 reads CASSPDSGHSEAFF. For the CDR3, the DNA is TGTGCCAGCTCACCGGACAGTGGTCATTCTGAAGCTTTCTTT.

The CDR3 DNA follows: TGTGCCAGCAGGTACTACAATCAGCCCCAGCATTTT. Translating it yields CASRYYNQPQHF. J is TRBJ1-5 and V is TRBV2, with D unclear. Germline V lookup: CDR1 SNHLY, CDR2 FYNNEI. This CDR3 is built from 12 residues. V gave up 6 bases and J gave up 3 bases, with 6 bases separating them.

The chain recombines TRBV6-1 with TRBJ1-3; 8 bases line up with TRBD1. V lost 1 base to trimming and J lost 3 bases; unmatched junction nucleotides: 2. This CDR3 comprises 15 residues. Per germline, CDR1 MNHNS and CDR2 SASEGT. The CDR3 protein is CASSEGTGGGNTIYF. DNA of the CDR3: TGTGCCAGCAGTGAAGGAACAGGGGGTGGAAACACCATATATTTT.

This CDR3 is CASSPTDGNYGYTF. CDR3 sequence (DNA): TGTGCCAGCAGCCCGACTGACGGGAACTATGGCTACACCTTC. The gene calls are TRBV9 and TRBJ1-2; D ambiguous. Germline V gives CDR1 SGDLS, CDR2 YYNGEE. V dropped 4 bases and J dropped 2 bases, with 12 bases sitting between them. The CDR3 has 14 amino acids.

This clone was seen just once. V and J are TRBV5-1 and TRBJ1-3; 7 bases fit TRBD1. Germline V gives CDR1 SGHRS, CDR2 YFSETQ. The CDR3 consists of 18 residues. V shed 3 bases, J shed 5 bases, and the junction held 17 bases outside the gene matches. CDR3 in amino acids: CASSSTSPAGGRRNTIYF. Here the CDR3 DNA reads TGCGCCAGCAGCTCCACCAGCCCTGCAGGGGGTAGGAGAAACACCATATATTTT.